This T cell receptor beta chain was captured by sequencing in a study of blood T cell repertoires in COVID-19. Study-wide context: Italy, Spain and the United States were the sources of the convalescent and acute COVID-19 samples. The cDNA or gDNA used as material had been derived from T cells, B-cell-depleted T cells, or PBMCs.

As processed by the authors: Amplification of reference gene primers was used by the study to estimate nucleated cell counts. Here immunoSEQ multiplex PCR was the method, and the copy in TCRdb shows in-frame clones only, minus some. V and J calls and clone size are those listed in that table; D and trimming were worked out from the DNA. In the table there are more than 85,000 clones, approximately 67% of which are singletons. The germline V gene encodes CDR1 SGHTA and CDR2 FQGTGA. After removal of 5 bases from V and 3 bases from J, the junction contained 4 bases not matched to a gene. The CDR3 loop spans 15 amino acids.

Sequenced material: peripheral blood. The chain carries TRBV7-3 and TRBJ2-2, with 9 nucleotides matching TRBD1. The TCR comes from a woman between 55 and 75 years old with acute or convalescent COVID-19. The CDR3 sequence is CASSRTGDHTGELFF. In nucleotides, the CDR3 is TGTGCCAGCAGCCGGACAGGGGATCACACCGGGGAGCTGTTTTTT.